These 8 T cell receptor beta chains share one sample of origin, sequenced in a study of radiation and T cells in renal cell carcinoma. Sample time point: blood 2 weeks post-SBRT. Stated treatment: 15 Gy SBRT to primary tumor, nephrectomy 4 weeks later. Clones were read by immunoSEQ multiplex PCR, and TCRdb kept only the in-frame ones, dropping some. The sample lists 100,000 to 150,000 clones, roughly four fifths occurring once. The sequences come from blood, collected from a patient whose treatment included radiotherapy and nephrectomy. Receptor source: a man aged 50-60 years with renal cell carcinoma.

The chain employs TRBV18 and TRBJ2-7, with 7 bases identical to TRBD2. Per germline, CDR1 KGHSH and CDR2 LQKENI. J gave up 4 bases and V 2 bases, and 8 bases lay outside the gene matches. The CDR3 spans 15 residues. CDR3 in amino acids: CASSPMSGTIYEQYF. CDR3 nucleotide sequence: TGTGCCAGCTCACCAATGAGCGGGACCATTTACGAGCAGTACTTC.

This chain joins TRBV6-5 and TRBJ2-1; D ambiguous. The CDR3 has 16 amino acids. V dropped 0 bases and J dropped 4 bases, with 13 bases sitting between them. The germline CDR1 and CDR2 sequences are MNHEY and SVGAGI. This CDR3 reads CASSYSDTQAYNEQFF. The CDR3, as DNA: TGTGCCAGCAGTTACTCAGACACCCAGGCGTACAATGAGCAGTTCTTC.

This clone was counted a single time. The gene calls are TRBV14 and TRBJ2-7; D call uncertain. The V gene's germline CDR1 is SGHDN and CDR2 FVKESK. The length of the CDR3 is 12 residues. V lost 2 bases, J lost 6 bases, and 8 bases lay in between. The CDR3 DNA sequence: TGTGCCAGCAGCCAAAGGCTGCTCGAGCAGTACTTC. The encoded protein is CASSQRLLEQYF.

The chain uses TRBV25-1 and TRBJ2-3; D is unclear. Trimming stripped 2 bases from V and 7 bases from J, with 13 bases between. CDR1 is MGHDK, CDR2 SYGVNS, per germline. The CDR3 is made up of 14 amino acids. CDR3 sequence (DNA): TGTGCCAGCAGTGAAAGTTCGTGGACCCATACGCAGTATTTT. Translated: CASSESSWTHTQYF.

The chain couples TRBV27 to TRBJ2-3; 14 bases agree with TRBD2. V shed 5 bases and J 7 bases; nucleotides not matched to a gene: 11. Germline CDR1 MNHEY, CDR2 SMNVEV (reference sequence). This CDR3 has 17 residues. For the CDR3, the DNA is TGTGCCAGCAGTCTTCCCCGCGGGACTAGCGGGAGTTATACGCAGTATTTT. As protein: CASSLPRGTSGSYTQYF.

This clone was picked up one time. V gene TRBV28 combines with J gene TRBJ1-2; D gene unclear. The V gene's germline CDR1 is MDHEN and CDR2 SYDVKM. The CDR3 extends over 11 amino acids. Trimming cost V 8 bases and J 0 bases, with 4 bases left between them. This CDR3 is CASGANYGYTF. The CDR3 nucleotides read TGTGCCAGCGGAGCTAACTATGGCTACACCTTC.

A few counts support this clone. The CDR3 nucleotides read TGTGCCAGCAGTCCTGGGAGCACCGGGGAGCTGTTTTTT. This codes for CASSPGSTGELFF. The chain links TRBV2 to TRBJ2-2, with D maybe TRBD2 (5 bases). The germline CDR1 and CDR2 sequences are SNHLY and FYNNEI. Between the trimmed V and J ends, which lost 5 bases and 4 bases, there was a span of 8 bases. The CDR3 is made up of 13 amino acids.

The V call is TRBV18, the J call TRBJ2-5, with D hard to call. This CDR3 has 14 amino acids. CDR1 is KGHSH, CDR2 LQKENI, per germline. V dropped 0 bases and J dropped 2 bases, with 7 bases sitting between them. The CDR3 reads CASSPPHLQETQYF. CDR3 sequence (DNA): TGTGCCAGCTCACCACCTCACTTACAAGAGACCCAGTACTTC.